The source of this T cell receptor beta chain is a study of cytotoxic CD8 clonotypes in ibrutinib-treated CLL. Whole-study context: Researchers reported ten to eleven relapsed/refractory and approximately 15 treatment-naive patients, roughly 17 of them IGHV unmutated. The authors obtained response samples at a median of about eleven months of treatment, range 6 to 36.

The targeted sequencing depth was 1 in 200,000 to 1 in 1 million T cells. The assay was immunoSEQ multiplex PCR, and TCRdb's table has in-frame clones only and misses some. The table includes 140,000 to 150,000 clones, about 76% detected once. Germline assignment: CDR1 SGHAT and CDR2 FQNNGV. V dropped 6 bases and J dropped 9; count of bases not matched to a gene: 4. The CDR3 is made up of 13 amino acids. This clone appeared a few times. The TCR was taken from a human donor with chronic lymphocytic leukemia. This material consisted of PBMCs, taken after 24 months of ibrutinib treatment. J is TRBJ1-6 and V is TRBV11-2, with 8 bases that match TRBD1. CDR3 coding DNA: TGTGCCAGCAGGACCACAGGGGGTTCACCCCTCCACTTT. This translates into CASRTTGGSPLHF.